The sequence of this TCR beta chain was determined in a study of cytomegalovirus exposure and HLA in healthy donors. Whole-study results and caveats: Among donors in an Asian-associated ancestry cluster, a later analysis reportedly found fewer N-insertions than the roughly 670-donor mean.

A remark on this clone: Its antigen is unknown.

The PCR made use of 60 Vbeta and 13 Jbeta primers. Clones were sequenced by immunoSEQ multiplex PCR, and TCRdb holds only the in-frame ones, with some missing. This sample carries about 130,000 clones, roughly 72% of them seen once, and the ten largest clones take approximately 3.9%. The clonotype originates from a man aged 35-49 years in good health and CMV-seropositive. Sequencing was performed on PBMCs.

DNA of the CDR3: TGCGCCAGCAGCTCCGGATGGGCAGTCCACACTGAAGCTTTCTTT. As protein: CASSSGWAVHTEAFF. The rearrangement joins TRBV5-1 to TRBJ1-1, with D unclear. Germline V gene data show CDR1 as SGHRS and CDR2 as YFSETQ. The CDR3 consists of 15 residues. Trimming removed 3 bases from V and 3 bases from J, with 15 bases in between.